These 8 T cell receptor beta chains originate from one sample sequenced in a study of blood T cell repertoires in COVID-19. Clones were sequenced by immunoSEQ multiplex PCR, and TCRdb holds only the in-frame ones, with some missing. The repertoire holds approximately 220,000 clones, with 65% to 85% as singletons. The sequenced sample was peripheral blood. The receptors come from a woman in her twenties or thirties who had recovered from COVID-19.

Here the CDR3 reads CASSLSERGNTEAFF. DNA for the CDR3: TGTGCCAGCAGTTTATCCGAACGGGGGAACACTGAAGCTTTCTTT. This chain links TRBV27 with TRBJ1-1; D ambiguous. Germline V gene sequence: CDR1 MNHEY, CDR2 SMNVEV (reference sequence). This CDR3 is built from 15 residues. V was trimmed by 0 bases and J by 1 base, leaving 9 bases between them.

The chain uses TRBV7-6 and TRBJ2-3; 13 bases map to TRBD2. The CDR3 spans 16 residues. V shed 5 bases, J shed 4 bases, and the junction held 6 bases outside the gene matches. The V gene's germline CDR1 is SGHVS and CDR2 FNYEAQ. CDR3 in amino acids: CASSPGLAGSADTQYF. DNA for the CDR3: TGTGCCAGCAGCCCGGGACTAGCGGGATCGGCAGATACGCAGTATTTT. Using reference TRBV7-6 and TRBJ2-3 for the parts outside the CDR3, the full variable domain is GAGVSQSPRYKVTKRGQDVALRCDPISGHVSLYWYRQALGQGPEFLTYFNYEAQQDKSGLPNDRFSAERPEGSISTLTIQRTEQRDSAMYRCASSPGLAGSADTQYFGPGTRLTVL.

V usage is TRBV28 and J usage is TRBJ2-5, with no clear D. Germline V CDR1 and CDR2: MDHEN, SYDVKM. The V end was cut by 6 bases, the J end by 5 bases, with 10 bases between. The CDR3 consists of 12 residues. The CDR3 DNA follows: TGTGCCAGCAGCCAACGGTCGGAGACCCAGTACTTC. It translates to CASSQRSETQYF.

V and J are TRBV10-2 and TRBJ2-3, with TRBD2 matching over 9 bases. Germline CDR1 WSHSY, CDR2 SAAADI. The CDR3 extends over 15 amino acids. Trimming removed 6 bases from V and 2 bases from J; junction bases left unmatched: 6. This CDR3 is CASRKTSGYTDTQYF. CDR3 DNA: TGCGCCAGCAGAAAGACTAGCGGCTACACAGATACGCAGTATTTT.

V gene TRBV9 combines with J gene TRBJ2-3; D ambiguous. CDR1 and CDR2 (germline): SGDLS, YYNGEE. The CDR3 covers 14 residues. V was trimmed by 0 bases and J by 4 bases, leaving 9 bases between them. CDR3 region: CASSVDPVSDTQYF. The CDR3 DNA sequence: TGTGCCAGCAGCGTAGATCCGGTCTCAGATACGCAGTATTTT.

This chain connects TRBV14 to TRBJ2-1, with D possibly matching TRBD1 (6 bases). This CDR3 has 15 amino acids. With 4 bases removed from V and 12 bases from J, the gap between germline ends came to 22 bases. Germline lookup yields CDR1 SGHDN and CDR2 FVKESK. The CDR3 protein is CASSRRGAGVHGQFF. The CDR3 region has the DNA TGTGCCAGCAGCCGTAGAGGTGCAGGGGTCCATGGGCAGTTCTTC.

The chain links TRBV10-3 to TRBJ2-7, with TRBD1 identical over 8 bases. Unmatched junction bases numbered 15, after V lost 11 bases and J lost 6 bases. The CDR3 is 14 residues long. The V gene's germline CDR1 is ENHRY and CDR2 SYGVKD. The CDR3 region has the DNA TGTGCCGTTCAACCGGGACAGGCCTCGGGCGAGCAGTACTTC. Protein product: CAVQPGQASGEQYF.

This clone has just one count. The V call is TRBV3-1 (or the pseudogene TRBV3-2), the J call TRBJ2-7; 16 bases align to TRBD2. Germline V lookup: CDR1 LGHDT, CDR2 YNNKEL (reference sequence). The V gene end was trimmed by 3 bases and the J gene end by 5 bases; junction bases not matched to a gene: 7. There are 17 residues in the CDR3. CDR3 bases: TGTGCCAGCAGCCAGCAGGGACTAGCGGGAGGGCCTGACGAGCAGTACTTC. It translates to CASSQQGLAGGPDEQYF.